This T cell receptor beta chain originates from a study of blood T cell repertoires in COVID-19. Turning to the study itself: From the United States, Italy and Spain came samples of acute and convalescent COVID-19. PBMCs, B-cell-depleted T cells, or T cells were the source of the cDNA or gDNA that made up the material.

The length of the CDR3 is 14 residues. Germline-derived CDR1 and CDR2 are MDHEN and SYDVKM. Trimming at V came to 6 bases and at J to 2 bases, leaving 7 bases not matched to a gene. In the original processing: It was from reference gene primer amplification that nucleated cell counts were estimated. Method: immunoSEQ multiplex PCR; TCRdb's copy keeps in-frame clones and lacks some. V and J calls and clone size come straight from that table; D and trimming were deduced from the DNA. The table includes about 400,000 clones, 89% detected once. This clone was recorded a few times. Sequenced: peripheral blood. This chain connects TRBV28 to TRBJ2-7; TRBD1 aligns across 7 bases. The receptor was isolated from a middle-aged man with acute or convalescent COVID-19. In DNA form, the CDR3 reads TGTGCCAGCAGATCGACAGGGCCACCCTACGAGCAGTACTTC. Translation gives CASRSTGPPYEQYF.